The rows below give T cell receptor beta chains drawn from one sample of a study of long-term antiretroviral therapy in people with HIV. Sequenced by immunoSEQ multiplex PCR; TCRdb stores in-frame clones only, minus some. The sample has under 25,000 clones; over 80% are singletons. The sample here was unsorted PBMCs, taken 1.6 years after starting antiretroviral therapy. These receptors were collected from a man between 35 and 55 years old with HIV. Each CDR3 is given with its conserved first and last residue. The D gene is left open where the match is weak. Clone size is stated in some rows and not others, as once, few, many or a class when expanded.

-	TRBV30	-	TRBJ1-3	CAWSSLGNTIYF	TGTGCCTGGAGTTCTCTCGGAAACACCATATATTTT
-	TRBV7-6	-	TRBJ2-1	CASSFSGLSYNEQFF	TGTGCCAGCAGCTTTAGCGGACTCTCCTACAATGAGCAGTTCTTC
TRBD1	TRBV5-1	-	TRBJ1-1	CASSFLGQGPNTEAFF	TGCGCCAGCAGCTTCCTGGGACAGGGCCCGAACACTGAAGCTTTCTTT
TRBD1	TRBV6-1	-	TRBJ2-7	CASSPGGTSYEQYF	TGTGCCAGCAGTCCAGGGGGAACCTCCTACGAGCAGTACTTC
-	TRBV10-1	few	TRBJ2-2	CASSQGPLDTGELFF	TGCGCCAGCAGTCAGGGGCCTTTGGACACCGGGGAGCTGTTTTTT
TRBD1	TRBV18	-	TRBJ1-6	CASSPQTGGGSPLHF	TGTGCCAGCTCACCCCAGACAGGGGGGGGATCACCCCTCCACTTT
-	TRBV5-4	-	TRBJ1-3	CASSSPDRPSGNTIYF	TGTGCCAGCAGCAGTCCTGACAGGCCCTCTGGAAACACCATATATTTT
-	TRBV30	once	TRBJ1-3	CAWVDGRRYSGNTIYF	TGTGCCTGGGTTGACGGGAGAAGATACTCTGGAAACACCATATATTTT
TRBD2	TRBV10-3	-	TRBJ2-7	CAISESKRAGVGEQYF	TGTGCCATCAGTGAGTCGAAGCGAGCGGGGGTAGGCGAGCAGTACTTC
-	TRBV5-8	-	TRBJ2-3	CASSLATTGPHTQYF	TGTGCCAGCAGCTTGGCCACTACAGGTCCGCATACGCAGTATTTT
-	TRBV14	-	TRBJ2-7	CASSRQVRGEQYF	TGTGCCAGCAGTAGACAGGTGAGGGGTGAGCAGTACTTC
-	TRBV5-1	-	TRBJ1-1	CASRYNQGSAFF	TGCGCCAGCAGATATAACCAGGGATCTGCTTTCTTT
-	TRBV12-5	-	TRBJ2-7	CASGPPPWQGRLSYEQYF	TGTGCTAGTGGTCCCCCCCCCTGGCAGGGGAGGCTCTCCTACGAGCAGTACTTC
-	TRBV19	-	TRBJ2-7	CASSSTYEQYF	TGTGCCAGTAGTTCAACTTACGAGCAGTACTTC
-	TRBV11-2	-	TRBJ2-1	CASTRIAAGYNEQFF	TGTGCCAGCACCCGTATCGCCGCGGGCTACAATGAGCAGTTCTTC
-	TRBV7-9	-	TRBJ1-1	CASSFGLRDLGRNTEAFF	TGTGCCAGCAGCTTCGGTTTAAGGGACCTCGGGAGGAACACTGAAGCTTTCTTT
-	TRBV9	-	TRBJ2-5	CASGAGDRETQYF	TGTGCCAGCGGTGCGGGGGACAGGGAGACCCAGTACTTC
-	TRBV6-1	-	TRBJ2-7	CASSLQTLTYEQYF	TGTGCCAGCAGTCTCCAGACACTCACCTACGAGCAGTACTTC
TRBD1	TRBV6-1	-	TRBJ2-7	CASSDQPGQGSEQYF	TGTGCCAGCAGTGACCAACCGGGACAGGGTTCTGAGCAGTACTTC
-	TRBV11-1	-	TRBJ1-3	CASSSRGFGTKTGNTIYF	TGTGCCAGCAGCTCCCGGGGATTCGGGACGAAGACTGGAAACACCATATATTTT
-	TRBV4-2	-	TRBJ1-1	CASSQPQGRSTEAFF	TGTGCCAGCAGCCAACCACAGGGCAGGAGTACTGAAGCTTTCTTT
-	TRBV5-5	-	TRBJ1-6	CASSLSGGSGNSPLHF	TGTGCCAGCAGCTTGAGTGGGGGCTCTGGTAATTCACCCCTCCACTTT
-	TRBV7-9	-	TRBJ2-1	CASSPRDSYNEQFF	TGTGCCAGCAGCCCGAGGGACTCCTACAATGAGCAGTTCTTC